These T cell receptor beta chains were read from a single sample in a study of cytotoxic CD8 clonotypes in ibrutinib-treated CLL. Assay used: immunoSEQ multiplex PCR; TCRdb lists only in-frame clones, some missing. The table shows some 70,000 clones, with roughly nine tenths occurring only once. Here the sequenced sample was PBMCs, taken after 12 months of ibrutinib treatment. All receptors derive from a human donor with chronic lymphocytic leukemia. Both conserved end residues are trimmed from each CDR3. A D gene is named only where the DNA matches it firmly.

V gene: TRBV19; D gene: NA; J gene: TRBJ2-5; CDR3 protein: ASRGVYQETQY
V gene: TRBV6-1; D gene: TRBD1; J gene: TRBJ1-2; CDR3 protein: ASRNPGGFGYT
V gene: TRBV6-6; D gene: NA; J gene: TRBJ2-1; CDR3 protein: ASSYRVDEQF
V gene: TRBV5-4; D gene: NA; J gene: TRBJ1-4; CDR3 protein: ASSLFDWENEKLF
V gene: TRBV7-9; D gene: NA; J gene: TRBJ1-1; CDR3 protein: ASSSQPERFEAF
V gene: TRBV5-5; D gene: NA; J gene: TRBJ2-7; CDR3 protein: ASSLDLGSSYEQY
V gene: TRBV7-2; D gene: NA; J gene: TRBJ2-5; CDR3 protein: ASSLETQY
V gene: TRBV5-1; D gene: NA; J gene: TRBJ2-3; CDR3 protein: ASSLVDIRTDTQY
V gene: TRBV29-1; D gene: NA; J gene: TRBJ2-1; CDR3 protein: SVGLLAANEQF
V gene: TRBV18; D gene: NA; J gene: TRBJ2-5; CDR3 protein: ASSPNPPGGGQETQY
V gene: TRBV5-1; D gene: NA; J gene: TRBJ2-2; CDR3 protein: ASSLEEEGELF
V gene: TRBV4-1; D gene: TRBD2; J gene: TRBJ2-7; CDR3 protein: ASSLLPGLARNYEQY
V gene: TRBV6-1; D gene: NA; J gene: TRBJ2-7; CDR3 protein: ASSAWDSPGYEQY
V gene: TRBV4-3; D gene: NA; J gene: TRBJ1-2; CDR3 protein: ASSQDSQANYGYT
V gene: TRBV27; D gene: NA; J gene: TRBJ2-3; CDR3 protein: ASSLSNTQY
V gene: TRBV19; D gene: NA; J gene: TRBJ1-1; CDR3 protein: ASSRTHRDTEAF
V gene: TRBV9; D gene: TRBD2; J gene: TRBJ2-1; CDR3 protein: ASSVVASGRAAYNEQF
V gene: TRBV29-1; D gene: NA; J gene: TRBJ2-6; CDR3 protein: SVAGSGANVLT
V gene: TRBV5-6; D gene: NA; J gene: TRBJ1-2; CDR3 protein: ASSLSYGVNGYT
V gene: TRBV9; D gene: NA; J gene: TRBJ2-2; CDR3 protein: ASSVVGGMGNTGELF
V gene: TRBV11-2; D gene: NA; J gene: TRBJ2-2; CDR3 protein: ASSPWERLF
V gene: TRBV5-1; D gene: NA; J gene: TRBJ1-5; CDR3 protein: ASSPYGETSNQPQH
V gene: TRBV19; D gene: NA; J gene: TRBJ2-3; CDR3 protein: ASSHLASTDTQY
V gene: TRBV30; D gene: NA; J gene: TRBJ2-5; CDR3 protein: AWSASFATQY
V gene: TRBV29-1; D gene: NA; J gene: TRBJ2-7; CDR3 protein: SVEDWTPSSYEQY
V gene: TRBV5-4; D gene: TRBD1; J gene: TRBJ2-7; CDR3 protein: ASSFWPGGNEQY
V gene: TRBV29-1; D gene: NA; J gene: TRBJ1-3; CDR3 protein: SAGTVSGNTIY